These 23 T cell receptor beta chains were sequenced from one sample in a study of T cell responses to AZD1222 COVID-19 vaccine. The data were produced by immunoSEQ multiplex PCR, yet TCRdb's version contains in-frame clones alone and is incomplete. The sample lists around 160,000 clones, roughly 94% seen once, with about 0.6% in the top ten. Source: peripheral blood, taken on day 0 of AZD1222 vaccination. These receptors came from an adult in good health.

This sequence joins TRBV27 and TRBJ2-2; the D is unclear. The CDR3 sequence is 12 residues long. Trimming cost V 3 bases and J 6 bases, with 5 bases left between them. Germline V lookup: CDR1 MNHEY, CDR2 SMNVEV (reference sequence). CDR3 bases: TGTGCCAGCAGTTTCCGGGCCGGGGAGCTGTTTTTT. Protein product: CASSFRAGELFF.

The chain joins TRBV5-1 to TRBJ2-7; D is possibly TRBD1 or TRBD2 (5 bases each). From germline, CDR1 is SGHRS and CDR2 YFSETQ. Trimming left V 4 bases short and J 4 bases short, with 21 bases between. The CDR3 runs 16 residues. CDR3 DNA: TGCGCCAGCAGCCCAACCGGGACGGAGATGTTGTACGAGCAGTACTTC. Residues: CASSPTGTEMLYEQYF.

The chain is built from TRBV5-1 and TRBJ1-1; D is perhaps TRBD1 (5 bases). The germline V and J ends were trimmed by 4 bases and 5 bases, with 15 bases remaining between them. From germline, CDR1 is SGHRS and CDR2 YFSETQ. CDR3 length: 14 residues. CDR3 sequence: CASSAGAGGTEAFF. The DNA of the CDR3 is TGCGCCAGCAGCGCGGGAGCTGGGGGGACTGAAGCTTTCTTT.

The CDR3 DNA reads as TGTGCCAGCAGCCAAGTGATAGGACAGAACTATGGCTACACCTTC. This sequence encodes CASSQVIGQNYGYTF. The V and J genes are TRBV14 and TRBJ1-2; perhaps TRBD1 as D (6 bases). The CDR3 loop spans 15 amino acids. Trimming removed 1 base at V and 2 bases at J, with 11 bases between. Germline-derived CDR1 and CDR2 are SGHDN and FVKESK.

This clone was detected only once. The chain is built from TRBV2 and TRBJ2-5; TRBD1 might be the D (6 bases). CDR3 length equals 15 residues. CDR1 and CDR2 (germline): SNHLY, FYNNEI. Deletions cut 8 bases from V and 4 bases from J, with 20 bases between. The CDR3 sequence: CASLWVQGWSETQYF. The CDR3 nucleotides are TGTGCCAGCCTGTGGGTCCAGGGGTGGTCAGAGACCCAGTACTTC.

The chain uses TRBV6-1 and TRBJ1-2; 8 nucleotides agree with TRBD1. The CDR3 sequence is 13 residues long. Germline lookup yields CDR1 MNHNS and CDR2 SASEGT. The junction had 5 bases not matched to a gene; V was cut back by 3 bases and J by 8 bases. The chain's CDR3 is CASSDRGREGYTF. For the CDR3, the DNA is TGTGCCAGCAGTGACAGGGGGCGGGAAGGCTACACCTTC.

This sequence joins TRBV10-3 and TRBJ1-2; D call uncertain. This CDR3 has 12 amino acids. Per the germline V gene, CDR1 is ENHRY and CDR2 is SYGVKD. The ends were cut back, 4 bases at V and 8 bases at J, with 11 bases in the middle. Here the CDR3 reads CAISVHIGGYTF. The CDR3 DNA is TGTGCCATCAGTGTTCACATCGGCGGCTACACCTTC.

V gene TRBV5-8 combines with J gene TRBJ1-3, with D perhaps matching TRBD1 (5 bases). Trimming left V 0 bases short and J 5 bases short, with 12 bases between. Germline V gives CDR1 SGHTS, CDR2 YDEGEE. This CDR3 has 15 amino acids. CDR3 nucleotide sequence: TGTGCCAGCAGCTTGGTCAGGGCGGCTCGAAACACCATATATTTT. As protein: CASSLVRAARNTIYF.

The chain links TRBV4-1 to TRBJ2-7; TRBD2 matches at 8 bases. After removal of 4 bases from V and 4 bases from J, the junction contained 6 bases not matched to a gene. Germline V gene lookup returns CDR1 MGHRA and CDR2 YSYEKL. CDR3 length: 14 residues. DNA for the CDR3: TGCGCCAGCAGCCGTACTGCGGGAGGTTACGAGCAGTACTTC. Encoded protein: CASSRTAGGYEQYF.

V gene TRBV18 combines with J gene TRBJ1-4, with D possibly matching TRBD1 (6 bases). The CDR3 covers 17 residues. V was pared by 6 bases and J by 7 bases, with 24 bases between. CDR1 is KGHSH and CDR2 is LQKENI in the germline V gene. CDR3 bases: TGTGCCAGCTCCCAAATCACCGGATCGGGGGGCGGTGAAAAACTGTTTTTT. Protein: CASSQITGSGGGEKLFF.

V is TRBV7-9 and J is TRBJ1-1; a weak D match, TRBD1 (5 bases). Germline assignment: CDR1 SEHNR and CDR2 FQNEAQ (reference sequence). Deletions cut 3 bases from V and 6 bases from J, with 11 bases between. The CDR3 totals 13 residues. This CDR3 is CASSLGEGAEAFF. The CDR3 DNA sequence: TGTGCCAGCAGCTTGGGCGAAGGGGCTGAAGCTTTCTTT.

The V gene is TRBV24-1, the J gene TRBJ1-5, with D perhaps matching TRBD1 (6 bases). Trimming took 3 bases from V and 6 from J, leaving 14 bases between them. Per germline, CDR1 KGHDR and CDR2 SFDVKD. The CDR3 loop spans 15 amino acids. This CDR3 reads CATSDQTGSGQPQHF. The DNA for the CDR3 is TGTGCCACCAGTGATCAAACAGGGTCGGGTCAGCCCCAGCATTTT.

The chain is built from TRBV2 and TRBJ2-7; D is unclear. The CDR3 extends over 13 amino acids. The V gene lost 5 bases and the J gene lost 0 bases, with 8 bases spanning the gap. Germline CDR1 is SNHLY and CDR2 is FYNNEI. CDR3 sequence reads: CASSLRVSYEQYF. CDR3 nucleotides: TGTGCCAGCAGTTTAAGGGTCTCCTACGAGCAGTACTTC.

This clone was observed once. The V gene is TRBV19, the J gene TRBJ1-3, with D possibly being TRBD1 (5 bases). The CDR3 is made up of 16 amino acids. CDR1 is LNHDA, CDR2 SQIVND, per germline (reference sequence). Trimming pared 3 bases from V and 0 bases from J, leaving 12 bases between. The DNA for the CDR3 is TGTGCCAGTAGTATGAAGGGGAGGACCTCTGGAAACACCATATATTTT. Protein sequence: CASSMKGRTSGNTIYF.

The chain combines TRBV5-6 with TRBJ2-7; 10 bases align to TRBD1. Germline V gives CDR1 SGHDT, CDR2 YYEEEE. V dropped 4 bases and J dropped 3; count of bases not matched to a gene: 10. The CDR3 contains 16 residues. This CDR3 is CASSPLGTGVNYEQYF. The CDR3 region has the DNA TGTGCCAGCAGCCCCCTAGGGACAGGGGTAAACTACGAGCAGTACTTC. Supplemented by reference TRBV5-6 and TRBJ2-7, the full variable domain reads DAGVTQSPTHLIKTRGQQVTLRCSPKSGHDTVSWYQQALGQGPQFIFQYYEEEERQRGNFPDRFSGHQFPNYSSELNVNALLLGDSALYLCASSPLGTGVNYEQYFGPGTRLTVT.

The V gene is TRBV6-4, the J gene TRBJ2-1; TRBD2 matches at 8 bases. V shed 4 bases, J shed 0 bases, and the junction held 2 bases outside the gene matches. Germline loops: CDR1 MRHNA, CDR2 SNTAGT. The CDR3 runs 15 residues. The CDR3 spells CASSGSGSSYNEQFF. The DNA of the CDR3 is TGTGCCAGCAGTGGGAGCGGGAGCTCCTACAATGAGCAGTTCTTC.

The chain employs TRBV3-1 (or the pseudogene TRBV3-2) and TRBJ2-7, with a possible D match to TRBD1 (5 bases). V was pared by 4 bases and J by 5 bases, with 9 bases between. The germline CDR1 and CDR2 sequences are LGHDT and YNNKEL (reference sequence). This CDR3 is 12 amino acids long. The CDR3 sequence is CASSRRQNEQYF. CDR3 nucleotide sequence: TGTGCCAGCAGCCGTAGACAGAACGAGCAGTACTTC.

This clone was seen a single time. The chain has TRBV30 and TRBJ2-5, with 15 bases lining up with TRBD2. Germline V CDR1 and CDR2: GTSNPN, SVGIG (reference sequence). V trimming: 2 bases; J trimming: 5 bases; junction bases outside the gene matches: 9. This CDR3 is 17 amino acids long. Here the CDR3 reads CAWSSPGTSGRWETQYF. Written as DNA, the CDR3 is TGTGCCTGGAGTTCCCCGGGGACTAGCGGGAGGTGGGAGACCCAGTACTTC.

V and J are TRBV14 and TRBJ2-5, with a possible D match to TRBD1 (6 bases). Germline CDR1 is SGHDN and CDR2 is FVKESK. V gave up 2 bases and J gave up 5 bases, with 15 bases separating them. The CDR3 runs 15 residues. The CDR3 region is CASSQRTNRVETQYF. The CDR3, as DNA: TGTGCCAGCAGCCAACGGACGAACAGGGTGGAGACCCAGTACTTC. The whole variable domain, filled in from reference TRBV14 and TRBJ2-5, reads EAGVTQFPSHSVIEKGQTVTLRCDPISGHDNLYWYRRVMGKEIKFLLHFVKESKQDESGMPNNRFLAERTGGTYSTLKVQPAELEDSGVYFCASSQRTNRVETQYFGPGTRLLVL.

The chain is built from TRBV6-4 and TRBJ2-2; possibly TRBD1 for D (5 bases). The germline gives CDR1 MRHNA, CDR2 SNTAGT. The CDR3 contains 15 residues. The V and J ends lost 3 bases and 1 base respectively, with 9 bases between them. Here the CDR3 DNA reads TGTGCCAGCAGTGAACACCAGGGGAACACCGGGGAGCTGTTTTTT. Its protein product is CASSEHQGNTGELFF.

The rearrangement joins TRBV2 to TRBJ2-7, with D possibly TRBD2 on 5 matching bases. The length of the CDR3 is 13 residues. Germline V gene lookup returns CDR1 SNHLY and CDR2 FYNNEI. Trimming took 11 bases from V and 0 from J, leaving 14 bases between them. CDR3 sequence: CASYVGSSYEQYF. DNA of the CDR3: TGTGCCTCATACGTAGGGAGCTCCTACGAGCAGTACTTC.

In DNA, the CDR3 is TGTGCCAGCAGTGGACAGGGAGGGGGATTTTCGGAAGCTTTCTTT. Translation gives CASSGQGGGFSEAFF. The chain combines TRBV2 with TRBJ1-1; 7 nucleotides align to TRBD1. The V segment lost 4 bases and the J segment 8 bases; nucleotides outside the gene matches: 13. Germline V gene data show CDR1 as SNHLY and CDR2 as FYNNEI. The CDR3 is made up of 15 amino acids.

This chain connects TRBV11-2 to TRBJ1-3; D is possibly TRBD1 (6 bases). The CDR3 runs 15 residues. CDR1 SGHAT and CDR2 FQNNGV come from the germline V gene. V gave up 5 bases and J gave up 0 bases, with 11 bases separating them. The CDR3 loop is CASSRGALSGNTIYF. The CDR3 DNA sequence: TGTGCCAGCAGCCGGGGGGCACTCTCTGGAAACACCATATATTTT.